Following are 9 T cell receptor beta chains from one sample sequenced in a study of blood T cell repertoires in COVID-19 (dated by TCRdb to 2020 to 2022). The method behind the library was the immunoSEQ multiplex PCR assay. Imported from immuneACCESS, the table was reduced by TCRdb to in-frame sequences with V and J called. These copies leave out some clones; in studies compared against another copy, an unresolved V gene accounts for under half, and the cause of the remainder is not known. In all, the sample holds roughly 120,000 clones, and about 85% of those were seen once. The ten largest clones represent around an eighth of the sample. The specimen was peripheral blood. Source of these receptors: a human donor in a cohort sampled during active COVID-19.

This chain uses TRBV12-3 or TRBV12-4 with TRBJ2-7, with D possibly matching TRBD1 (5 bases). Deletions cut 0 bases from V and 6 bases from J, with 9 bases between. This CDR3 contains 13 residues. CDR3 loop: CASSLAGVLEQYF. Here the CDR3 DNA reads TGTGCCAGCAGTTTAGCAGGGGTCCTCGAGCAGTACTTC.

The gene calls are TRBV7-2 and TRBJ2-5, with 12 bases identical to TRBD2. Germline V gene lookup returns CDR1 SGHTA and CDR2 FQGNSA. The CDR3 covers 16 residues. After removal of 5 bases from V and 0 bases from J, the junction contained 4 bases not matched to a gene. The CDR3 nucleotides are TGTGCCAGCAGCCCCGGGACTAGCGGGTACCAAGAGACCCAGTACTTC. It specifies CASSPGTSGYQETQYF.

The gene calls are TRBV2 and TRBJ2-7; 7 nucleotides line up with TRBD1. Trimming cost V 11 bases and J 3 bases; bases outside gene matches: 13. The germline V gene has CDR1 SNHLY and CDR2 FYNNEI. The CDR3 sequence is 14 residues long. The CDR3 reads CAGASGTASYEQYF. Written as DNA, the CDR3 is TGTGCCGGAGCCTCAGGGACAGCGAGCTACGAGCAGTACTTC. Together with reference TRBV2 and TRBJ2-7, the CDR3 gives the full variable domain: EPEVTQTPSHQVTQMGQEVILRCVPISNHLYFYWYRQILGQKVEFLVSFYNNEISEKSEIFDDQFSVERPDGSNFTLKIRSTKLEDSAMYFCAGASGTASYEQYFGPGTRLTVT.

The J gene is TRBJ2-1, the V gene TRBV5-4; 8 bases align to TRBD2. The germline gives CDR1 SGHNT, CDR2 YYREEE (reference sequence). This CDR3 has 15 residues. V was clipped by 0 bases and J by 4 bases; unmatched bases: 3. CDR3 nucleotide sequence: TGTGCCAGCAGCTTGGATCCGGGGGGGTACAATGAGCAGTTCTTC. Encoded protein: CASSLDPGGYNEQFF.

This clone was counted between two and nine times. V gene TRBV4-1 combines with J gene TRBJ1-3; 7 nucleotides line up with TRBD1. J was trimmed by 4 bases and V by 0 bases; bases with no gene match: 3. Germline CDR1 MGHRA, CDR2 YSYEKL. This CDR3 contains 15 residues. The CDR3 protein is CASSQDTGEGNTIYF. The CDR3 coding sequence is TGCGCCAGCAGCCAAGATACAGGGGAAGGAAACACCATATATTTT.

The gene calls are TRBV2 and TRBJ2-1; TRBD2 matches at 11 bases. This CDR3 spans 15 amino acids. Trimming cost V 4 bases and J 5 bases; bases outside gene matches: 4. Germline V gene lookup returns CDR1 SNHLY and CDR2 FYNNEI. For the CDR3, the DNA is TGTGCCAGCAGTGTTAGCGGGGGGGCCCACAATGAGCAGTTCTTC. It codes for CASSVSGGAHNEQFF.

V usage is TRBV19 and J usage is TRBJ2-6; 10 nucleotides agree with TRBD1. CDR3 length: 17 amino acids. CDR1 and CDR2 (germline): LNHDA, SQIVND (reference sequence). With V trimmed by 6 bases and J by 0 bases, 5 bases remained unmatched. CDR3 bases: TGTGCCAGTAGAAGGACAGGGGGATCCTCTGGGGCCAACGTCCTGACTTTC. It yields the protein CASRRTGGSSGANVLTF.

This CDR3 is CASSFLAGASNEQFF. As DNA, the CDR3 is TGTGCCAGCAGCTTTCTAGCGGGGGCTTCAAATGAGCAGTTCTTC. The chain couples TRBV28 to TRBJ2-1; 10 nucleotides match TRBD2. The CDR3 consists of 15 residues. The germline V gene has CDR1 MDHEN and CDR2 SYDVKM. J lost 7 bases, V lost 6 bases, and 9 bases had no gene match.

The table lists this clone with a few counts. The chain is built from TRBV11-3 and TRBJ1-5, with 8 bases aligning to TRBD1. The CDR3 covers 14 residues. After removal of 9 bases from V and 4 bases from J, the junction contained 8 bases not matched to a gene. From germline, CDR1 is SGHNT and CDR2 YENEEA. DNA for the CDR3: TGTGCCAGTTCCTTGGACAGGGATAATCAGCCCCAGCATTTT. Encoded protein: CASSLDRDNQPQHF.